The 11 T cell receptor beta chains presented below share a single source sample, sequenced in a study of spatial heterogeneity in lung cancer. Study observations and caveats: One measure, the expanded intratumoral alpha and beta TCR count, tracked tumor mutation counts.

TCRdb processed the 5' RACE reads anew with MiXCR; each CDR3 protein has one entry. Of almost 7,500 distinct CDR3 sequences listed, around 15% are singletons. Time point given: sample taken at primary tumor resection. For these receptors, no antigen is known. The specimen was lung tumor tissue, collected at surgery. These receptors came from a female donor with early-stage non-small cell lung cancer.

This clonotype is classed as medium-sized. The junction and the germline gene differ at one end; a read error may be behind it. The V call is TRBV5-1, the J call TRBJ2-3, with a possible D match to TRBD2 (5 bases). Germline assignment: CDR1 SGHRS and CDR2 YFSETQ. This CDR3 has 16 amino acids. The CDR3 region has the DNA TGCGCCAGCAGCTTGGGTTTGGTGGCTAGCAGAGATACGCAGTATTTT. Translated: CASSLGLVASRDTQYF.

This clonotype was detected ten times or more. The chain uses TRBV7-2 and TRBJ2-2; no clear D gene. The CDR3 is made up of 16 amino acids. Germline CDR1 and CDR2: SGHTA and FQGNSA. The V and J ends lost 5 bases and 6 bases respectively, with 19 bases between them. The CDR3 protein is CASSPRGPRIAGELFF. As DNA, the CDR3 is TGTGCCAGCAGCCCGCGTGGACCCAGAATTGCCGGGGAGCTGTTTTTT.

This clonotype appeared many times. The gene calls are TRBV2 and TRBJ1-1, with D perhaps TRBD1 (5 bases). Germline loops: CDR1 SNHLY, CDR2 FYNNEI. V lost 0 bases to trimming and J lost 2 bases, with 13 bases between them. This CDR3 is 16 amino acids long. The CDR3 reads CASSEALGVGNTEAFF. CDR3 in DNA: TGTGCCAGCAGTGAAGCGCTAGGGGTTGGAAACACTGAAGCTTTCTTT.

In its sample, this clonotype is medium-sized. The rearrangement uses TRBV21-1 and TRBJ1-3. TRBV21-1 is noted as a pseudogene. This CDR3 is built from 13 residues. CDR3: CASSRFSGNTIYF. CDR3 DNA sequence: TGTGCCAGCAGCAGATTCTCTGGAAACACCATATATTTT.

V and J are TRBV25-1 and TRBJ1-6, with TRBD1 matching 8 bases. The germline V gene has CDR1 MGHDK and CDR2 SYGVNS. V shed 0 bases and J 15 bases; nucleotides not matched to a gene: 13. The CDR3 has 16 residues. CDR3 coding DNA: TGTGCCAGCAGTGAATATCACGGCAGGGGGCGCTCGGTCCTCCACTTT. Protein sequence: CASSEYHGRGRSVLHF.

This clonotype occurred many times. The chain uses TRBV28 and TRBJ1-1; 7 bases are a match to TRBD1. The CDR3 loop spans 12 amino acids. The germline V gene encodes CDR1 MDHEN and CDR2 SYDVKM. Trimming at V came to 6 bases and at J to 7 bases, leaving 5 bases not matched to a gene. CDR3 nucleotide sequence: TGTGCCAGCAGCTACGGGACAGTTGAAGCTTTCTTT. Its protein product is CASSYGTVEAFF. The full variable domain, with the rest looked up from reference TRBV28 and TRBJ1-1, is DVKVTQSSRYLVKRTGEKVFLECVQDMDHENMFWYRQDPGLGLRLIYFSYDVKMKEKGDIPEGYSVSREKKERFSLILESASTNQTSMYLCASSYGTVEAFFGQGTRLTVV.

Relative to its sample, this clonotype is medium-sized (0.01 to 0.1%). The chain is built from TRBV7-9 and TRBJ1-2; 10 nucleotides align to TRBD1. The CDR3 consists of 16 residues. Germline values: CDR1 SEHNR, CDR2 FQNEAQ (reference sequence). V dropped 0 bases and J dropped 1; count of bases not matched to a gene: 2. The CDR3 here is CASSLAGTGDNYGYTF. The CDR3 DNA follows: TGTGCCAGCAGCTTAGCGGGGACAGGGGATAACTATGGCTACACCTTC.

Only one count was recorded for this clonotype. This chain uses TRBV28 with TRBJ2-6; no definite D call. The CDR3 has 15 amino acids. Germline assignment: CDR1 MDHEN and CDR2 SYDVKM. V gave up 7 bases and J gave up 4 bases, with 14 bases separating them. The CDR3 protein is CASKALSAGANVLTF. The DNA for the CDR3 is TGTGCCAGCAAAGCCCTATCGGCAGGGGCCAACGTCCTGACTTTC.

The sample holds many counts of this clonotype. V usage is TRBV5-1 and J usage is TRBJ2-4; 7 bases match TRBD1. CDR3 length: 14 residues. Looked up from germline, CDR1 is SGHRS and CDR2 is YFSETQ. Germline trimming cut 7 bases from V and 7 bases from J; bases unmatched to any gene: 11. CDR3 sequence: CASRSSSQGNIQYF. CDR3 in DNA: TGCGCCAGCCGTAGCAGTTCACAGGGGAACATTCAGTACTTC. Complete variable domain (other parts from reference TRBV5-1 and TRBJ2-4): KAGVTQTPRYLIKTRGQQVTLSCSPISGHRSVSWYQQTPGQGLQFLFEYFSETQRNKGNFPGRFSGRQFSNSRSEMNVSTLELGDSALYLCASRSSSQGNIQYFGAGTRLSVL.

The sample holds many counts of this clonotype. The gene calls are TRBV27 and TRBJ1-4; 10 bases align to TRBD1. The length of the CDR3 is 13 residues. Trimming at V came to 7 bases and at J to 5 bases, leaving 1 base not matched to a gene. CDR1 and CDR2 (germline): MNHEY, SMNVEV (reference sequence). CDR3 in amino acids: CASTGQGNEKLFF. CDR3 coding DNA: TGTGCCAGCACGGGACAGGGGAATGAAAAACTGTTTTTT.

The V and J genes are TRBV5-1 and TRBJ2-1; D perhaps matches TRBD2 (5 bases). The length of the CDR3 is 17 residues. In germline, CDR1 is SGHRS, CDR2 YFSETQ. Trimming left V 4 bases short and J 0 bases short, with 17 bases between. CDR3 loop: CASSPTKTGSSYNEQFF. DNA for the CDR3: TGCGCCAGCAGCCCGACCAAAACGGGGAGCTCCTACAATGAGCAGTTCTTC.